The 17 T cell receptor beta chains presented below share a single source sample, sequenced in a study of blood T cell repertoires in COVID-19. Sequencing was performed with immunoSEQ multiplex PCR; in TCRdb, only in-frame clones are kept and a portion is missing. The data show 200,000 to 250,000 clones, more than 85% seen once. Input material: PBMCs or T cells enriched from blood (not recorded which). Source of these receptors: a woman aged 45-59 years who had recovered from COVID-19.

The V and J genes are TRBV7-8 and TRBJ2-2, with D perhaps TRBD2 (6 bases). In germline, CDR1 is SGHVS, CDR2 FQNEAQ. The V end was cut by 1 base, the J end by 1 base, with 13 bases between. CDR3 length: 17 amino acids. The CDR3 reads CASSLGGVLRNTGELFF. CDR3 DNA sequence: TGTGCCAGCAGCTTAGGCGGGGTTTTACGGAACACCGGGGAGCTGTTTTTT.

DNA of the CDR3: TGTGCCAGCAGCCACAGGGCTTCTGGGGCCAACGTCCTGACTTTC. Its protein product is CASSHRASGANVLTF. The V call is TRBV28, the J call TRBJ2-6, with a tentative D call TRBD1 (6 bases). The CDR3 runs to 15 residues. V lost 6 bases to trimming and J lost 1 base, with 10 bases between them. CDR1 is MDHEN, CDR2 SYDVKM, per germline.

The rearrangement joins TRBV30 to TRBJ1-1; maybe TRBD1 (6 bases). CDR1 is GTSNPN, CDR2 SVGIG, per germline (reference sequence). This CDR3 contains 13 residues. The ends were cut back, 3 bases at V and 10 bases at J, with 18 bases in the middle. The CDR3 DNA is TGTGCCTGGAGGGAGGGGGGGGCTTTCGGAGCTTTCTTT. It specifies CAWREGGAFGAFF.

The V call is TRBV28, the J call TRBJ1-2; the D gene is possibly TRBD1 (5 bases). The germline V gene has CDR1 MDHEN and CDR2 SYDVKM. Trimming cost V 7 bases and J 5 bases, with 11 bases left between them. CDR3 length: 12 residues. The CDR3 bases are TGTGCCAGCATGGGTGGGGCTTATGGCTACACCTTC. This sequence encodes CASMGGAYGYTF.

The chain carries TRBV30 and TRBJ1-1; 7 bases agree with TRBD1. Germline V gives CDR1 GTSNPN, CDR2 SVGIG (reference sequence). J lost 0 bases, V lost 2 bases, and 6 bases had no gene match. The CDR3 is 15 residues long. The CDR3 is CAWSNPRGMNTEAFF. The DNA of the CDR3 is TGTGCCTGGAGTAACCCCAGGGGGATGAACACTGAAGCTTTCTTT.

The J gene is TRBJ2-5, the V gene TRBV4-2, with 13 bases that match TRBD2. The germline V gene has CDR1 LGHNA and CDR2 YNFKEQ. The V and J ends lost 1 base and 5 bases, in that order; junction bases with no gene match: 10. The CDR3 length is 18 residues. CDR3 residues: CASSQGTSGSHSSETQYF. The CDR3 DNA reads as TGTGCCAGCAGCCAAGGGACTAGCGGGAGTCATTCGTCTGAGACCCAGTACTTC.

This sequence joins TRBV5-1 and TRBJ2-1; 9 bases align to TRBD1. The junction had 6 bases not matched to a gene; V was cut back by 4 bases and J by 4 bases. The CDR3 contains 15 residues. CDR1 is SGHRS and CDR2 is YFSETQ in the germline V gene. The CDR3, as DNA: TGCGCCAGCAGCACGGGACAGGGAGTTTACAATGAGCAGTTCTTC. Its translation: CASSTGQGVYNEQFF.

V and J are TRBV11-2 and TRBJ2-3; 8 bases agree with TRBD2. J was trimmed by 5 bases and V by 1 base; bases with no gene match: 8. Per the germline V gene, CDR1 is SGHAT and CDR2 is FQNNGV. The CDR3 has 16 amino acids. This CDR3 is CASSLVPAGVGDTQYF. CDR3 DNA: TGTGCCAGCAGCTTAGTTCCAGCGGGAGTGGGAGATACGCAGTATTTT.

CDR3 sequence (DNA): TGCGCCAGTTTAGGGAGAGCCTCTGGGGCCAACGTCCTGACTTTC. Translation: CASLGRASGANVLTF. This sequence joins TRBV4-1 and TRBJ2-6; D possibly corresponds to TRBD2 (5 bases). The germline V and J ends were trimmed by 9 bases and 0 bases, with 12 bases remaining between them. The CDR3 spans 15 residues. Germline CDR1 MGHRA, CDR2 YSYEKL.

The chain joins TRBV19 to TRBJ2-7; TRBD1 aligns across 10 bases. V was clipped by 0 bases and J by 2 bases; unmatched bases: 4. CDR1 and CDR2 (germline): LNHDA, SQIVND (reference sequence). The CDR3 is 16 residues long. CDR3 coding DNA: TGTGCCAGTAGTATAGATTGGGGGACAGGGGCCTACGAGCAGTACTTC. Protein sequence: CASSIDWGTGAYEQYF. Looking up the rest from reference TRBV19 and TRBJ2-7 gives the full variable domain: DGGITQSPKYLFRKEGQNVTLSCEQNLNHDAMYWYRQDPGQGLRLIYYSQIVNDFQKGDIAEGYSVSREKKESFPLTVTSAQKNPTAFYLCASSIDWGTGAYEQYFGPGTRLTVT.

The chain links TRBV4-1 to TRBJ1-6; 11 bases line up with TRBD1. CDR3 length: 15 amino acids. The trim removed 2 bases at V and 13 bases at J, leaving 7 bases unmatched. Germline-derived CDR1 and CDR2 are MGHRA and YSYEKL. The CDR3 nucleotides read TGCGCCAGCAGCCAAACCGGGACAGGGGGGTGGCCCCTCCACTTT. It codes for CASSQTGTGGWPLHF.

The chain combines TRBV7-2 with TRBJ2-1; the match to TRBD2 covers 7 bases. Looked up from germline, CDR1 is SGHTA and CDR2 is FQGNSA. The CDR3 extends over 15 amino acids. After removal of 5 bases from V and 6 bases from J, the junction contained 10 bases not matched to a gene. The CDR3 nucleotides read TGTGCCAGCAGCCCCCGACTAGCCGGGACCAATGAGCAGTTCTTC. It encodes CASSPRLAGTNEQFF.

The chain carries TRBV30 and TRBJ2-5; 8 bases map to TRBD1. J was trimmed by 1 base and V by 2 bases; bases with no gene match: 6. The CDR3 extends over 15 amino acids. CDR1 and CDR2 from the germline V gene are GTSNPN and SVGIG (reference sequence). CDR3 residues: CAWSRTGKPQETQYF. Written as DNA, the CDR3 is TGTGCCTGGAGTAGGACAGGGAAACCCCAAGAGACCCAGTACTTC. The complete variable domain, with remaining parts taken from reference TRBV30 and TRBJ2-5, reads SQTIHQWPATLVQPVGSPLSLECTVEGTSNPNLYWYRQAAGRGLQLLFYSVGIGQISSEVPQNLSASRPQDRQFILSSKKLLLSDSGFYLCAWSRTGKPQETQYFGPGTRLLVL.

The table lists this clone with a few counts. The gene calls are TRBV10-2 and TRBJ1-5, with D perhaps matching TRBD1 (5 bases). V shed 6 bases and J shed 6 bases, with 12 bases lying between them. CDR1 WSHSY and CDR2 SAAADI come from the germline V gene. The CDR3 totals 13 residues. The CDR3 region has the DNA TGCGCCAGCAGCACAGGTCAGGGTCAGCCCCAGCATTTT. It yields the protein CASSTGQGQPQHF.

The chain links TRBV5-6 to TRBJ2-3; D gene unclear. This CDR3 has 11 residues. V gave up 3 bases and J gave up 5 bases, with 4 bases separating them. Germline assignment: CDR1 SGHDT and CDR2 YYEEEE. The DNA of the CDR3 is TGTGCCAGCAGCTCAGGAGATACGCAGTATTTT. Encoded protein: CASSSGDTQYF. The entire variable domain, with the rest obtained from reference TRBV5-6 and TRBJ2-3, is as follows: DAGVTQSPTHLIKTRGQQVTLRCSPKSGHDTVSWYQQALGQGPQFIFQYYEEEERQRGNFPDRFSGHQFPNYSSELNVNALLLGDSALYLCASSSGDTQYFGPGTRLTVL.

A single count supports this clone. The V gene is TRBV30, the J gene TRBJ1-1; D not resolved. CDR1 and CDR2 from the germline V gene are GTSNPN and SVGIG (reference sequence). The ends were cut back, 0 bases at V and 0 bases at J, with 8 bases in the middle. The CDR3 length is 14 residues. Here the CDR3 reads CAWSVGQMNTEAFF. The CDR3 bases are TGTGCCTGGAGTGTTGGGCAGATGAACACTGAAGCTTTCTTT. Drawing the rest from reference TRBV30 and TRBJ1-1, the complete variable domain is SQTIHQWPATLVQPVGSPLSLECTVEGTSNPNLYWYRQAAGRGLQLLFYSVGIGQISSEVPQNLSASRPQDRQFILSSKKLLLSDSGFYLCAWSVGQMNTEAFFGQGTRLTVV.

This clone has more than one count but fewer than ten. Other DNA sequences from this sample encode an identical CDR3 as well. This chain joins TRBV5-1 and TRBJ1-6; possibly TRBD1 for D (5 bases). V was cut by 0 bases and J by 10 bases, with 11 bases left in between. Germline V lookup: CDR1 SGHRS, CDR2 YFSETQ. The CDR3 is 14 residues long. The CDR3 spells CASSLGQGGSPLHF. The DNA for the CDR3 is TGCGCCAGCAGCTTGGGCCAGGGCGGCTCACCCCTCCACTTT. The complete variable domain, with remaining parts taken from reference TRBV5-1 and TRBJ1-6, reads KAGVTQTPRYLIKTRGQQVTLSCSPISGHRSVSWYQQTPGQGLQFLFEYFSETQRNKGNFPGRFSGRQFSNSRSEMNVSTLELGDSALYLCASSLGQGGSPLHFGNGTRLTVT.